A selection of T cell receptor beta chains follows, all from one sample in a study of T cell repertoires in aging, cancer and after chemotherapy. MiXCR, run by TCRdb on the multiplex PCR reads, gives a single entry per CDR3 protein. The table includes around 1,800 distinct CDR3 sequences, about a fifth detected once. The sequenced sample consisted of blood. Receptors were obtained from a human donor with a blood cancer. CDR3s include the opening cysteine and the closing phenylalanine or tryptophan. A D gene is named only where the DNA matches it firmly. For some rows the clone size is stated as once, few or many, or as a class when expanded; others skip it.

size: medium-sized; J: TRBJ2-2; V: TRBV14; length: 14; D: .; CDR3: CASNPPGRTGELFF; DNA: TGTGCCAGCAACCCCCCAGGGCGAACCGGGGAGCTGTTTTTT
size: .; J: TRBJ1-1; V: TRBV10-2; length: 13; D: .; CDR3: CASSEWVESSAFF; DNA: TGCGCCAGCAGTGAGTGGGTGGAGTCCTCCGCTTTCTTT
size: hyperexpanded; J: TRBJ2-1; V: TRBV19; length: 16; D: TRBD2; CDR3: CASSLSLASSYNEQFF; DNA: TGTGCCAGTAGCCTCTCACTAGCGAGCTCCTACAATGAGCAGTTCTTC
size: few; J: TRBJ2-2; V: TRBV28; length: 15; D: TRBD1; CDR3: CASSVGGQGAGELFF; DNA: TGTGCCAGCAGTGTAGGAGGACAGGGGGCCGGGGAGCTGTTTTTT
size: .; J: TRBJ2-7; V: TRBV13; length: 14; D: .; CDR3: CASSGLTPTYEQYF; DNA: TGCGCCAGCAGCGGGTTGACACCTACCTACGAGCAGTACTTC
size: .; J: TRBJ1-1; V: TRBV12-3/TRBV12-4; length: 15; D: .; CDR3: CASSLVGGRDTEAFF; DNA: TGTGCCAGCAGTTTAGTCGGGGGTAGGGACACTGAAGCTTTCTTT
size: .; J: TRBJ2-1; V: TRBV10-1; length: 13; D: .; CDR3: CASSAGAENEQFF; DNA: TGCGCCAGCAGTGCAGGGGCCGAGAATGAGCAGTTCTTC
size: few; J: TRBJ2-7; V: TRBV10-3; length: 17; D: .; CDR3: CAISESPGGAVPYEQYF; DNA: TGTGCCATCAGTGAGTCACCGGGGGGCGCAGTACCCTACGAGCAGTACTTC
size: large; J: TRBJ1-1; V: TRBV29-1; length: 14; D: .; CDR3: CSVADLPSNTEAFF; DNA: TGCAGCGTTGCGGACCTCCCGTCGAACACTGAAGCTTTCTTT
size: .; J: TRBJ1-2; V: TRBV5-6; length: 10; D: .; CDR3: CASSPGGYTF; DNA: TGTGCCAGCAGCCCGGGTGGCTACACCTTC
size: medium-sized; J: TRBJ2-3; V: TRBV24-1; length: 13; D: .; CDR3: CATSARRGDTQYF; DNA: TGTGCCACCAGTGCTCGACGTGGGGATACGCAGTATTTT
size: .; J: TRBJ2-7; V: TRBV10-1; length: 16; D: TRBD1; CDR3: CASSESTRTGTYEQYF; DNA: TGCGCCAGCAGTGAGTCGACTCGGACAGGGACCTACGAGCAGTACTTC
size: .; J: TRBJ1-5; V: TRBV27; length: 15; D: .; CDR3: CASSLLVGEDQPQHF; DNA: TGTGCCAGCAGTTTACTAGTGGGGGAGGACCAGCCCCAGCATTTT
size: medium-sized; J: TRBJ1-1; V: TRBV4-1; length: 13; D: TRBD1; CDR3: CASSPTGGTEAFF; DNA: TGCGCCAGCAGCCCTACAGGGGGAACAGAAGCTTTCTTT
size: .; J: TRBJ1-4; V: TRBV11-1; length: 15; D: .; CDR3: CASSSGLSTNEKLFF; DNA: TGTGCCAGCAGCTCGGGACTTTCAACTAATGAAAAACTGTTTTTT
size: medium-sized; J: TRBJ2-3; V: TRBV11-2; length: 14; D: .; CDR3: CASSFGRFTDTQYF; DNA: TGTGCCAGCAGCTTTGGCAGATTCACAGATACGCAGTATTTT
size: medium-sized; J: TRBJ1-1; V: TRBV12-3/TRBV12-4; length: 15; D: .; CDR3: CASSYRREGNTEAFF; DNA: TGTGCCAGCAGTTATAGAAGGGAGGGGAACACTGAAGCTTTCTTT
size: few; J: TRBJ2-7; V: TRBV14; length: 14; D: .; CDR3: CASSQEVSGYEQYF; DNA: TGTGCCAGCAGCCAAGAGGTATCGGGCTACGAGCAGTACTTC
size: few; J: TRBJ1-1; V: TRBV20-1; length: 13; D: .; CDR3: CSARALVDTEAFF; DNA: TGCAGTGCTAGAGCTCTGGTTGACACTGAAGCTTTCTTT
size: .; J: TRBJ1-2; V: TRBV27; length: 13; D: .; CDR3: CASSPVTGDGYTF; DNA: TGTGCCAGCAGCCCAGTGACGGGGGATGGCTACACCTTC
size: .; J: TRBJ1-1; V: TRBV27; length: 15; D: .; CDR3: CASSLTPGRNTEAFF; DNA: TGTGCCAGCAGTTTAACCCCAGGGAGAAACACTGAAGCTTTCTTT
size: .; J: TRBJ1-3; V: TRBV7-9; length: 14; D: .; CDR3: CASSSGRSGNTIYF; DNA: TGTGCCAGCTCCTCTGGACGCTCTGGAAACACCATATATTTT
size: medium-sized; J: TRBJ2-7; V: TRBV6-1; length: 13; D: .; CDR3: CASSEIQAYEQYF; DNA: TGTGCCAGCAGTGAAATTCAGGCCTACGAGCAGTACTTC
size: large; J: TRBJ2-7; V: TRBV27; length: 12; D: .; CDR3: CASSLYGYEQYF; DNA: TGTGCCAGCAGTTTATACGGGTACGAGCAGTACTTC
size: medium-sized; J: TRBJ1-6; V: TRBV6-1; length: 17; D: .; CDR3: CASTAGMGLSTNSPLHF; DNA: TGTGCCAGCACCGCTGGAATGGGCCTTTCCACTAATTCACCCCTCCACTTT
size: medium-sized; J: TRBJ2-5; V: TRBV27; length: 14; D: .; CDR3: CASSLTAGQETQYF; DNA: TGTGCCAGCAGCCTGACGGCGGGACAAGAGACCCAGTACTTC
size: .; J: TRBJ1-5; V: TRBV20-1; length: 18; D: .; CDR3: CSARDRGGDGISNQPQHF; DNA: TGCAGTGCTAGAGATCGAGGTGGGGACGGCATAAGCAATCAGCCCCAGCATTTT
size: large; J: TRBJ2-7; V: TRBV29-1; length: 13; D: .; CDR3: CSVGVDIPYEQYF; DNA: TGCAGCGTTGGGGTGGACATTCCCTACGAGCAGTACTTC
size: few; J: TRBJ2-5; V: TRBV20-1; length: 14; D: .; CDR3: CSARIPVGQETQYF; DNA: TGCAGTGCTAGAATTCCGGTGGGCCAAGAGACCCAGTACTTC
size: .; J: TRBJ1-2; V: TRBV5-5; length: 16; D: TRBD1; CDR3: CASSLTGAIGVHGYTF; DNA: TGTGCCAGCAGTTTGACAGGGGCAATTGGTGTCCATGGCTACACCTTC
size: large; J: TRBJ1-4; V: TRBV19; length: 13; D: .; CDR3: CASSIGGGEKLFF; DNA: TGTGCCAGTAGTATTGGGGGAGGTGAAAAACTGTTTTTT
size: large; J: TRBJ2-1; V: TRBV29-1; length: 13; D: TRBD1; CDR3: CSGWTGSYNEQFF; DNA: TGCAGCGGCTGGACAGGGTCCTACAATGAGCAGTTCTTC
size: medium-sized; J: TRBJ2-1; V: TRBV7-6; length: 14; D: .; CDR3: CASSLALAYNEQFF; DNA: TGTGCCAGCAGCTTAGCATTGGCATACAATGAGCAGTTCTTC